A single sample gave rise to the 7 T cell receptor beta chains below, sequenced in a study of OX40 agonist ivuxolimab in advanced cancers. Using immunoSEQ multiplex PCR, the repertoire was profiled, and TCRdb retains in-frame clones only, with some absent. The table has about 110,000 clones, under 95% seen once; the top ten hold about 0.67%. Sequencing was performed on CD4+ or CD8+ T cells sorted from blood, taken in a trial of the OX40 agonist ivuxolimab. The source is an adult with an advanced solid tumor such as melanoma, head and neck, liver or kidney cancer.

This sequence joins TRBV5-4 and TRBJ2-7; the D gene is possibly TRBD1 (5 bases). The CDR3 totals 13 residues. The germline gives CDR1 SGHNT, CDR2 YYREEE (reference sequence). V was trimmed by 1 base and J by 3 bases, leaving 8 bases between them. In nucleotides, the CDR3 is TGTGCCAGCAGCTTGTGGGGCGGCTACGAGCAGTACTTC. It yields the protein CASSLWGGYEQYF.

This chain joins TRBV5-5 and TRBJ1-1; 7 nucleotides match TRBD1. CDR1 and CDR2 (germline): SGHKS, YYEKEE (reference sequence). V gave up 2 bases and J gave up 3 bases; unmatched junction bases: 1. This CDR3 is built from 13 residues. Here the CDR3 DNA reads TGTGCCAGCAGCTTCGACAGGGACACTGAAGCTTTCTTT. Translated: CASSFDRDTEAFF.

V usage is TRBV2 and J usage is TRBJ2-3, with 10 bases fitting TRBD1. J was trimmed by 5 bases and V by 8 bases; bases with no gene match: 7. Germline V gene sequence: CDR1 SNHLY, CDR2 FYNNEI. The CDR3 has 14 residues. The CDR3 region has the DNA TGTGCCAGCTGCCGGGACAGGGGAGGAGATACGCAGTATTTT. Protein sequence: CASCRDRGGDTQYF.

V gene TRBV5-1 combines with J gene TRBJ1-3, with TRBD1 as a possible D gene (6 bases). This CDR3 is 15 amino acids long. V gave up 2 bases and J gave up 0 bases, with 9 bases separating them. CDR1 is SGHRS, CDR2 YFSETQ, per germline. CDR3 in DNA: TGCGCCAGCAGCTTTGGGACAACCTCTGGAAACACCATATATTTT. Translating gives CASSFGTTSGNTIYF.

The V call is TRBV30, the J call TRBJ1-2; D is possibly TRBD1 (5 bases). Germline CDR1 is GTSNPN and CDR2 is SVGIG (reference sequence). CDR3 length: 13 amino acids. V was cut by 0 bases and J by 6 bases, with 11 bases left in between. Written as DNA, the CDR3 is TGTGCCTGGAGTGTTAGGGGTGTAGATGGCTACACCTTC. Translating it yields CAWSVRGVDGYTF.

This chain uses TRBV30 with TRBJ2-3; tentatively, D is TRBD1 (6 bases). This CDR3 is 14 amino acids long. V dropped 0 bases and J dropped 2 bases, with 9 bases sitting between them. Per germline, CDR1 GTSNPN and CDR2 SVGIG (reference sequence). CDR3 DNA sequence: TGTGCCTGGAGTGTACAGGGCCCCACAGATACGCAGTATTTT. The encoded protein is CAWSVQGPTDTQYF.

The chain is built from TRBV9 and TRBJ1-1, with a tentative D call TRBD1 (5 bases). Trimming removed 0 bases at V and 7 bases at J, with 16 bases between. In germline, CDR1 is SGDLS, CDR2 YYNGEE. The CDR3 contains 15 residues. The DNA for the CDR3 is TGTGCCAGCAGCGTAGAAGCGGCTTTCGGGGGTGAAGCTTTCTTT. This codes for CASSVEAAFGGEAFF.